This T cell receptor beta chain originates from a study of a mutant IDH1 vaccine in newly diagnosed glioma. Points on this clone: Antigen unknown.

General study points: Alterations occurring in top peripheral T cell clonotypes seemed unrelated to pseudoprogression.

TCRdb's copy holds only in-frame clones and misses some; the assay was immunoSEQ multiplex PCR. The sample lists around 11,000 clones; approximately 88% were seen once. Germline loops: CDR1 SQVTM, CDR2 ANQGSEA. V lost 4 bases to trimming and J lost 1 base; unmatched junction nucleotides: 6. This CDR3 is 14 amino acids long. Time point reported: week 23, last vaccination. Each dose of the vaccine consisted of 300 ug of mutant IDH1 20-mer peptide, with topical imiquimod. This TCR was sampled from a woman aged 40 to 50 with glioma. Some clones in this sample may be carry-over from other donors' samples. The material was PBMCs, obtained from a glioma patient whose treatment included an IDH1 peptide vaccine. The chain employs TRBV29-1 and TRBJ2-7; 8 positions match TRBD1. The CDR3 DNA follows: TGCAGCGTTGTCCGGACAGGGCAATCCTACGAGCAGTACTTC. It codes for CSVVRTGQSYEQYF.